This T cell receptor (beta chain) was documented in a study of vaccination and CD4 T cells after COVID-19. As for the study in general: SARS-CoV-2, HCoV-NL63, HCoV-OC43 and HCoV-229E supplied the overlapping spike peptides used to stimulate cells. The study's findings and limits: Spike mono-reactivity marked 304 of 307 vaccine-specific clones in convalescent patients.

An Oncomine TCR Beta short-read assay was used to sequence the DNA from cultured CD4+ T cells. MiXCR, applied by TCRdb to the PCR reads, yields one record per CDR3 protein. This sample has about 15,000 distinct CDR3 sequences, with about four fifths found just once. This clonotype was counted a single time. Its antigen remains unknown. Looked up from germline, CDR1 is DFQATT and CDR2 is SNEGSKA (reference sequence). This CDR3 region has 14 residues. V was clipped by 6 bases and J by 0 bases; unmatched bases: 4. This sample's treatment: roughly ten-day PBMC culture with coronavirus spike peptide pools or control peptides (ViraFEST assay).

This clonotype originated in a human donor who received a COVID-19 vaccine. The sample here was CD4+ T cells from blood, cultured in vitro, taken after SARS-CoV-2 vaccination. This chain links TRBV20-1 with TRBJ2-2; 7 bases match TRBD2. Here the CDR3 reads CSAPTSSNTGELFF. In DNA form, the CDR3 reads TGCAGTGCCCCGACTAGCTCGAACACCGGGGAGCTGTTTTTT.